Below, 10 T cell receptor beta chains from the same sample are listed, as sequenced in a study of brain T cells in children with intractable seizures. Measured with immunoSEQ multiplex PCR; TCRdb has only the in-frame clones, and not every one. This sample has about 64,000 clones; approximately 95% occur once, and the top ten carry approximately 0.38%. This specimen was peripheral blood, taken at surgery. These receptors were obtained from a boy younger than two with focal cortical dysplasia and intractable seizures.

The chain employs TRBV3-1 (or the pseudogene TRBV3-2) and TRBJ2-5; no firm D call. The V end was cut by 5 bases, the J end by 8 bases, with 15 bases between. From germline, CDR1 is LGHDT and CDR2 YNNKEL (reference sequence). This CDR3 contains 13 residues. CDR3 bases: TGTGCCAGCAGCGACGACATTGGCCCAACCCAGTACTTC. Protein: CASSDDIGPTQYF.

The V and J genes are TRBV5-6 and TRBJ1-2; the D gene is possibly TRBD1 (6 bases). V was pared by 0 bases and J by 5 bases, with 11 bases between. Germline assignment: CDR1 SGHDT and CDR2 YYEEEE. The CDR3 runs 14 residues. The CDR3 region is CASSLDGGLYGYTF. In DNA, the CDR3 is TGTGCCAGCAGCTTGGATGGGGGGCTTTATGGCTACACCTTC.

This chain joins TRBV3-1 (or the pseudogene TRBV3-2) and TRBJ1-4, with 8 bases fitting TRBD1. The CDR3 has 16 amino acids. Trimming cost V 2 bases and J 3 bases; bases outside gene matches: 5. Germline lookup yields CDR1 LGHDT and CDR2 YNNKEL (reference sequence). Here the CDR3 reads CASSQRNRGANEKLFF. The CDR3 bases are TGTGCCAGCAGCCAACGAAACAGGGGGGCTAATGAAAAACTGTTTTTT.

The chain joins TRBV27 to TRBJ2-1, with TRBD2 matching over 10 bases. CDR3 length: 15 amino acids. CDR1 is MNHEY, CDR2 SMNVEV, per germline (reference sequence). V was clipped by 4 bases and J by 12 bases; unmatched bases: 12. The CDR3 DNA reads TGTGCCAGCAGTTCCCCCACTAGCGGGACGTTATGGCAGTTCTTC. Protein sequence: CASSSPTSGTLWQFF.

The CDR3 DNA reads as TGCGCCAGCAGCCAAGGGGGAGGGAACTCCTATAATTCACCCCTCCACTTT. Its protein is CASSQGGGNSYNSPLHF. The chain recombines TRBV4-1 with TRBJ1-6, with D unresolved. This CDR3 is 17 amino acids long. Germline V gives CDR1 MGHRA, CDR2 YSYEKL. Trimming pared 1 base from V and 0 bases from J, leaving 10 bases between.

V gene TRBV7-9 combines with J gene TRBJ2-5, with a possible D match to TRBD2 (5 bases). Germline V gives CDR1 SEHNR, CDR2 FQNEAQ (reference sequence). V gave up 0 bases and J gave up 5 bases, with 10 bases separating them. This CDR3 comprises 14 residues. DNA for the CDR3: TGTGCCAGCAGCTTAGCGGCGGGCTGGGAGACCCAGTACTTC. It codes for CASSLAAGWETQYF.

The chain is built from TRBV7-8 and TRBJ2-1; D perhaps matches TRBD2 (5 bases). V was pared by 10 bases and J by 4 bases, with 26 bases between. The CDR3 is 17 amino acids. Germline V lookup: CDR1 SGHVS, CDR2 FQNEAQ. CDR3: CATKSESPDFRYNEQFF. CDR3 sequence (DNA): TGTGCCACCAAGTCGGAGTCCCCGGACTTTAGGTACAATGAGCAGTTCTTC.

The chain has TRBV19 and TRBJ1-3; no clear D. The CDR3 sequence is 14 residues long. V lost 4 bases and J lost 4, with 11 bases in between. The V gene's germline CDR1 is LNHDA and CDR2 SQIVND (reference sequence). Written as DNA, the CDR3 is TGTGCCAGTAGTACAACCCCCAGCGGAAACACCATATATTTT. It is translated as CASSTTPSGNTIYF. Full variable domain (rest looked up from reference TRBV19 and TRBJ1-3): DGGITQSPKYLFRKEGQNVTLSCEQNLNHDAMYWYRQDPGQGLRLIYYSQIVNDFQKGDIAEGYSVSREKKESFPLTVTSAQKNPTAFYLCASSTTPSGNTIYFGEGSWLTVV.

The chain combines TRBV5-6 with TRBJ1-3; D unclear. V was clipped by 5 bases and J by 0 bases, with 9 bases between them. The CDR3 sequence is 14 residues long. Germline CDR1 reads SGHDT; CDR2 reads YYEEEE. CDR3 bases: TGTGCCAGCAGTAACTGGGCCTCTGGAAACACCATATATTTT. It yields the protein CASSNWASGNTIYF.

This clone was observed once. The CDR3 region has the DNA TGCGCCAGCAGCCAAGAAGTGGGAGTCGGTGGCGAGCAGTACTTC. As protein: CASSQEVGVGGEQYF. The rearrangement uses TRBV4-3 and TRBJ2-7, with D possibly matching TRBD2 (5 bases). From germline, CDR1 is LGHNA and CDR2 YSLEER. Trimming stripped 0 bases from V and 6 bases from J, with 15 bases between. There are 15 residues in the CDR3.